Reported below is one TCR beta chain. Its antigen is not yet known. No base-level quality is on record; no much larger clone is a single base apart. This sample is part of a study of beta chain features in type 1 diabetes (dated by TCRdb to between 2018 and 2020). For context, the study as a whole: Mean age, gender distribution, total cell number and subset yield were not different between patients and healthy donors. The study compared the TCRB repertoires of sorted circulating CD4+ T cell subsets in recently diagnosed type 1 diabetes patients with those in matched healthy donors. Regulatory and stem cell-like memory subsets were obtained from only 8 patients and roughly 8 healthy donors, while naive and central memory subsets were obtained from all 30 or so donors. Across all samples, almost 110 million sorted cells were examined, and cell number per subset correlated strongly with RNA yield. The study at large found these results: Naive, central memory and regulatory TCRB repertoires appeared to be more similar among patients than among healthy donors. HLA sub-analyses involved small numbers of individuals, so any influence of HLA type on TCRB rearrangement remained unresolved. At VDJ recombination sites, type 1 diabetes patients had fewer insertions and more deleted nucleotides, which implies abnormalities in thymic rearrangement. Type 1 diabetes patients showed a moderate but significant shortening of TCRB CDR3 length in all four CD4+ subsets. Shorter templates might have been favored by PCR, but patient and control samples were amplified and corrected together, so both groups would have been affected equally by any skew. Because cDNA was sequenced instead of genomic DNA, activated cells with high expression could be over-represented, although the groups did not differ in activation or CD3 levels.

Each donor gave one peripheral blood draw, averaging about 100 mL, which was collected into heparinised tubes. Naive, central memory, regulatory and stem cell-like memory CD4+ T cells were sorted on a BD FACSAria II using a panel including CD45RO, CCR7, CD25, CD127, CD95 and CD27. All sorted populations exceeded 95% purity. Right away, PBMCs were isolated by Lymphoprep density gradient centrifugation and were stained directly, with no culture step. So that batch effects would be minimized, each experiment stained and sorted samples in pairs, pairing one healthy donor with one patient. The High Capacity cDNA Reverse Transcription Kit was used to reverse transcribe all of the isolated RNA, meaning that expressed TCRB transcripts were what got sequenced. Deep immunoSEQ sequencing was performed on naive, central memory and regulatory T cell samples, with an average of roughly 3.6 million total reads per sample. After sorted cells were lysed in RLT buffer, RNA was extracted with DNase-treated RNeasy Micro or Mini kits, with the choice depending on cell number. To prevent cross-contamination, every cell subset was processed on its own, while patient and healthy donor samples were processed together. The immunoSEQ multiplex PCR was used to amplify TCRB sequences from cDNA, yielding 87-bp fragments that span the CDR3 region. Amplicons were sequenced on the Illumina HiSeq platform. The paper's data handling went like this. Synthetic template baselines were used to correct PCR bias computationally, reads within Hamming distance 2 were collapsed, and singletons that could not be merged were discarded. By aligning reads against IMGT, V, D and J genes, CDR3 length, and insertions or deletions at six rearrangement sites were assigned. Within each subset, clonotype counts were normalized to sorted cell number, after which true diversity and Gini coefficients were computed with the tcR R package. The overlap coefficient, calculated on TCRB nucleotide sequences, was used to measure repertoire sharing. Out-of-frame TCRB sequences from naive cells were analyzed to stand in for the pre-selection repertoire. The table comes from immuneACCESS by way of TCRdb, which keeps in-frame sequences with V and J called. Part of the clones is missing from these tables; in studies checked, under half for an unresolved V gene and the rest for unknown reasons. V, J and clone size were drawn from that table, and D and trimming were deduced from the DNA. The sample profile shows hundreds of thousands of clones; over 12% of them were found once. Roughly 0.04% of the sample rests with the top ten.

V drops 7 bases and J drops 7 bases, leaving 7 bases in between. The germline V gene specifies SQVTM as CDR1 and ANQGSEA as CDR2. Including the terminal cysteine and phenylalanine, the CDR3 comprises 9 residues. This entry keeps only the CDR3 DNA: 27 bases, framed from base 1. What was sequenced was naive CD4+ T cells from blood. The sample's cell subset or site label, in plain terms: true naive CD4+ T cells. The TCR comes from a man aged 18 to 30 with type 1 diabetes. The chain is encoded by TRBV29-1 joined to TRBJ1-1; the D gene is unclear. The CDR3 sequence is CSGGGEAFF. The sequence in DNA is TGCAGCGGGGGAGGTGAAGCTTTCTTT.